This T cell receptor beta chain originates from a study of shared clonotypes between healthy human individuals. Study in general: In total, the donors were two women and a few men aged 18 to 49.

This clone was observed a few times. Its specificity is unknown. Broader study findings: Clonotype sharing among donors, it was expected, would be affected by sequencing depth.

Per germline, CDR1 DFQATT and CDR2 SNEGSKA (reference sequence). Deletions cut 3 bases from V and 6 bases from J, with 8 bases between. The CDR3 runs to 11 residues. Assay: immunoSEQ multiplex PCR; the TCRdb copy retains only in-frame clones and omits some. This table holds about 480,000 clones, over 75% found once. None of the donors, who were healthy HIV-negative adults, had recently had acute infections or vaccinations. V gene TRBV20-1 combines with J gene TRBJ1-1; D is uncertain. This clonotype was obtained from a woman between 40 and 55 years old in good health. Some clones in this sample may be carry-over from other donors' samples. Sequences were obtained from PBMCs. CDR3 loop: CSARGEAEAFF. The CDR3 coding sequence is TGCAGTGCTAGGGGCGAGGCTGAAGCTTTCTTT.